This T cell receptor beta chain was identified in a study of spatial heterogeneity in lung cancer. This clonotype was detected many times. Within a library made for alpha chains, this beta chain is off target, and its count is uninformative. Time point specified: sample taken at primary tumor resection. Whole RNA from tumor, nontumor lung or frozen PBMC was sequenced unsorted. MiXCR was run by TCRdb on the 5' RACE reads, yielding one entry per CDR3 protein. This table holds around 6,600 distinct CDR3 sequences, around 5% found once. CDR1 KGHSH and CDR2 LQKENI come from the germline V gene. The V end was cut by 3 bases, the J end by 12 bases, with 15 bases between. CDR3 length: 13 residues.

This clonotype was obtained from a female donor with early-stage non-small cell lung cancer. The starting material was normal lung tissue next to the tumor, obtained at surgery. The V gene is TRBV18, the J gene TRBJ2-4; perhaps TRBD2 as D (6 bases). The CDR3 spells CASSPSGRRHQYF. CDR3 DNA sequence: TGTGCCAGCTCACCCTCAGGGAGGCGGCATCAGTACTTC.